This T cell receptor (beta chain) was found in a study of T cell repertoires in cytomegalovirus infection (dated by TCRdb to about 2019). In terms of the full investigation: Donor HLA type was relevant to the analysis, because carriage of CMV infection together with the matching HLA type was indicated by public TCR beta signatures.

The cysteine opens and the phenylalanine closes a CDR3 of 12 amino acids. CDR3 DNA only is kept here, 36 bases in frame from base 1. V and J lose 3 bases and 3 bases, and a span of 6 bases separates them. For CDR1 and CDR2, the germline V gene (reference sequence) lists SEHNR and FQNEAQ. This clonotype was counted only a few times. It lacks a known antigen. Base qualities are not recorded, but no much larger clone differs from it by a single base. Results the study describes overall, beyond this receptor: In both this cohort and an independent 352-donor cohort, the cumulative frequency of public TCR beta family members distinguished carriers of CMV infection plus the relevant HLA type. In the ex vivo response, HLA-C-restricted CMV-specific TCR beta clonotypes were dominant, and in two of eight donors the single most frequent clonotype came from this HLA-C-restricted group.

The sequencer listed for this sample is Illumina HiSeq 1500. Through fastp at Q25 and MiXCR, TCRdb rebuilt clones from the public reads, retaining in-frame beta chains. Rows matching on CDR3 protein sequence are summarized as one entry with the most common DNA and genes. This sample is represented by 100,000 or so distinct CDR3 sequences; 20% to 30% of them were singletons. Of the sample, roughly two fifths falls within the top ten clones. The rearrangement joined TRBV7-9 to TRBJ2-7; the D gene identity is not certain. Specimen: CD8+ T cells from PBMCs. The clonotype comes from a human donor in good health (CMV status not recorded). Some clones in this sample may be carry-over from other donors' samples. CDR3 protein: CASSFTFYEQYF. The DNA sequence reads TGTGCCAGCAGCTTTACGTTCTACGAGCAGTACTTC.